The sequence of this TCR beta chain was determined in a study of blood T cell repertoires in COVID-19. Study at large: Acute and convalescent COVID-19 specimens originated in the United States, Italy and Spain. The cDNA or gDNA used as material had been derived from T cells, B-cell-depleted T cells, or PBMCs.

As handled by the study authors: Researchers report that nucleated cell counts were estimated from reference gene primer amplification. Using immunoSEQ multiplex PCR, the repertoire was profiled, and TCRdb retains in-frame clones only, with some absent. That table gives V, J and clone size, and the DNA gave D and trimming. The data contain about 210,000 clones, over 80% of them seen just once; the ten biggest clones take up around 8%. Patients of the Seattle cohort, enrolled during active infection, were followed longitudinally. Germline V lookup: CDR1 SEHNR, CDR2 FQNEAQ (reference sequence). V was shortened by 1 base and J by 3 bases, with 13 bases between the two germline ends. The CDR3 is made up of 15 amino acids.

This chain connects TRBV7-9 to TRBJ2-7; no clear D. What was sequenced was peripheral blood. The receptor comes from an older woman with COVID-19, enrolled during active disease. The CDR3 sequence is CASSLGLVKIYEQYF. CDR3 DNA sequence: TGTGCCAGCAGCTTAGGCCTAGTAAAGATCTACGAGCAGTACTTC.